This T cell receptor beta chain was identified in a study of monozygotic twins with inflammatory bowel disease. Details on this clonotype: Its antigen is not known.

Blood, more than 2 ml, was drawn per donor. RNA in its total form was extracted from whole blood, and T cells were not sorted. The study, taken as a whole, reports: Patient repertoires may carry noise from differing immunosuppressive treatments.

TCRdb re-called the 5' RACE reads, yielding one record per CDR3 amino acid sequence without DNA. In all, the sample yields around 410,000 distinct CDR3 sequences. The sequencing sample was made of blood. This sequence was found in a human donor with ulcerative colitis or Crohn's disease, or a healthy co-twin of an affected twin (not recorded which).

The CDR3 reads CSVKIGEYGYTF. The V call is TRBV29-1, the J call TRBJ1-2. This CDR3 is 12 amino acids long. Germline V gene data show CDR1 as SQVTM and CDR2 as ANQGSEA.